The 24 T cell receptor beta chains reported below all come from one sample, sequenced in a study of blood T cell repertoires in COVID-19. Sequenced by immunoSEQ multiplex PCR; TCRdb stores in-frame clones only, minus some. The table lists 150,000 to 200,000 clones, approximately 85% of them singletons. Source material: PBMCs or T cells enriched from blood (not recorded which). Receptors originate from a woman between 18 and 30 years old who had recovered from COVID-19.

This chain joins TRBV7-8 and TRBJ1-3; the D gene is possibly TRBD1 (6 bases). The CDR3 has 14 amino acids. CDR1 and CDR2 from the germline V gene are SGHVS and FQNEAQ. Trimming removed 0 bases from V and 9 bases from J, with 12 bases in between. The CDR3 nucleotides are TGTGCCAGCAGCTTAGCGGTGGGGGACACCACCATATATTTT. Translated, it gives CASSLAVGDTTIYF.

The J gene is TRBJ2-1, the V gene TRBV10-3, with D perhaps matching TRBD2 (7 bases). V was pared by 4 bases and J by 9 bases, with 19 bases between. Looked up from germline, CDR1 is ENHRY and CDR2 is SYGVKD. The CDR3 length is 15 residues. The CDR3 DNA reads TGTGCCATCAGTGGCCCGGGGGGCGAGAGTAGTGAGCAGTTCTTC. Amino acid sequence: CAISGPGGESSEQFF.

V gene TRBV4-1 combines with J gene TRBJ2-1; D ambiguous. The CDR3 covers 16 residues. V dropped 2 bases and J dropped 0 bases, with 11 bases sitting between them. The germline V gene has CDR1 MGHRA and CDR2 YSYEKL. The CDR3 DNA reads as TGCGCCAGCAGCCAACTTCAACCGGGCTCCTACAATGAGCAGTTCTTC. Translating it yields CASSQLQPGSYNEQFF.

The chain recombines TRBV28 with TRBJ1-2; TRBD1 is a possible D gene (6 bases). Germline-derived CDR1 and CDR2 are MDHEN and SYDVKM. V was clipped by 8 bases and J by 3 bases, with 10 bases between them. The CDR3 runs to 12 residues. CDR3 nucleotides: TGTGCCAGCCTACAGGGCCACTATGGCTACACCTTC. Its protein product is CASLQGHYGYTF.

V usage is TRBV7-8 and J usage is TRBJ2-1, with 13 bases that match TRBD2. This CDR3 has 17 amino acids. With 1 base clipped from V and 8 bases from J, the junction kept 8 bases outside the gene matches. Germline assignment: CDR1 SGHVS and CDR2 FQNEAQ. Here the CDR3 DNA reads TGTGCCAGCAGCTTAGGGAGACTAGCGGGGGGAGATCATGAGCAGTTCTTC. Protein: CASSLGRLAGGDHEQFF.

V and J are TRBV28 and TRBJ2-6; possible D gene TRBD2, 8 bases. Germline CDR1 and CDR2: MDHEN and SYDVKM. This CDR3 has 19 residues. Trimming cost V 10 bases and J 1 base, with 26 bases left between them. The CDR3 sequence is CATQPPPGGGGSGANVLTF. CDR3 nucleotide sequence: TGTGCCACCCAACCCCCCCCGGGAGGGGGCGGGTCTGGGGCCAACGTCCTGACTTTC.

The chain combines TRBV19 with TRBJ1-4, with 10 bases matching TRBD1. Germline CDR1 reads LNHDA; CDR2 reads SQIVND (reference sequence). The V segment lost 5 bases and the J segment 5 bases; nucleotides outside the gene matches: 8. This CDR3 contains 16 residues. In DNA form, the CDR3 reads TGTGCCAGTAGTGCTACCGGGACAGGGGCGAATGAAAAACTGTTTTTT. It specifies CASSATGTGANEKLFF.

The chain uses TRBV9 and TRBJ1-4; TRBD1 matches 8 bases. V dropped 4 bases and J dropped 5; count of bases not matched to a gene: 7. The CDR3 totals 15 residues. Per the germline V gene, CDR1 is SGDLS and CDR2 is YYNGEE. Here the CDR3 DNA reads TGTGCCAGCAGCATCGACAGGGGATGGAATGAAAAACTGTTTTTT. It specifies CASSIDRGWNEKLFF.

This clone has a single count. The rearrangement links TRBV4-3 to TRBJ1-3; D unclear. Germline V CDR1 and CDR2: LGHNA, YSLEER. The CDR3 spans 17 residues. Trimming shortened V by 3 bases and J by 0 bases, and 15 bases separated the two germline ends. The CDR3 here is CASSQTYQRFSGNTIYF. The CDR3 DNA follows: TGCGCCAGCAGCCAGACTTATCAGAGGTTCTCTGGAAACACCATATATTTT.

This clone was detected once. The chain has TRBV30 and TRBJ1-4; 9 bases line up with TRBD1. Per germline, CDR1 GTSNPN and CDR2 SVGIG (reference sequence). The CDR3 totals 15 residues. The J segment lost 3 bases and the V segment lost 0 bases, leaving 2 bases of the junction unmatched. CDR3 region: CAWSVRTGANEKLFF. In DNA, the CDR3 is TGTGCCTGGAGTGTAAGGACAGGGGCTAATGAAAAACTGTTTTTT.

The genes are TRBV25-1 and TRBJ2-5; 7 bases map to TRBD1. The V gene's germline CDR1 is MGHDK and CDR2 SYGVNS. J gave up 1 base and V 8 bases, and 7 bases lay outside the gene matches. The CDR3 is made up of 14 amino acids. The CDR3 protein is CASGAQGSQETQYF. The CDR3 nucleotides are TGTGCCAGCGGAGCACAGGGGAGCCAAGAGACCCAGTACTTC.

This chain joins TRBV5-1 and TRBJ2-5; 9 nucleotides agree with TRBD1. V gave up 0 bases and J gave up 2 bases; unmatched junction bases: 2. The V gene's germline CDR1 is SGHRS and CDR2 YFSETQ. CDR3 length: 15 residues. The CDR3 protein is CASSLVGTGQETQYF. As DNA, the CDR3 is TGCGCCAGCAGCTTGGTGGGGACAGGGCAAGAGACCCAGTACTTC.

This chain uses TRBV2 with TRBJ1-2, with 9 bases fitting TRBD1. The CDR3 covers 17 residues. J lost 7 bases, V lost 3 bases, and 15 bases had no gene match. Germline V CDR1 and CDR2: SNHLY, FYNNEI. The CDR3 is CASSEGTGQAGMGGYTF. The CDR3 region has the DNA TGTGCCAGCAGTGAGGGGACAGGGCAGGCTGGCATGGGTGGCTACACCTTC.

In nucleotides, the CDR3 is TGTGCCAGTAGTAAAAATTTACAGGGTACCCCTGGGGCCAACGTCCTGACTTTC. Its protein product is CASSKNLQGTPGANVLTF. V usage is TRBV19 and J usage is TRBJ2-6; perhaps TRBD1 as D (6 bases). This CDR3 has 18 amino acids. Germline V gene lookup returns CDR1 LNHDA and CDR2 SQIVND (reference sequence). V lost 4 bases, J lost 2 bases, and 18 bases lay in between.

The sample holds one count of this clone. CDR3 DNA: TGTGCCAGCAGCAGGGGAGGAGGCAATCAGCCCCAGCATTTT. It translates to CASSRGGGNQPQHF. The chain is built from TRBV9 and TRBJ1-5, with D possibly TRBD1 on 5 matching bases. The CDR3 sequence is 14 residues long. Germline CDR1 reads SGDLS; CDR2 reads YYNGEE. V was cut by 4 bases and J by 2 bases, with 10 bases left in between. The full variable domain, its missing parts supplied by reference TRBV9 and TRBJ1-5, is DSGVTQTPKHLITATGQRVTLRCSPRSGDLSVYWYQQSLDQGLQFLIQYYNGEERAKGNILERFSAQQFPDLHSELNLSSLELGDSALYFCASSRGGGNQPQHFGDGTRLSIL.

The gene calls are TRBV7-6 and TRBJ2-7; TRBD2 is a possible D gene (6 bases). In germline, CDR1 is SGHVS, CDR2 FNYEAQ. The CDR3 length is 14 residues. The V end was cut by 8 bases, the J end by 6 bases, with 20 bases between. CDR3: CASRLGGVIGEQYF. The CDR3 bases are TGTGCCAGCCGCCTTGGAGGGGTGATAGGCGAGCAGTACTTC.

This chain uses TRBV28 with TRBJ2-7; D possibly corresponds to TRBD1 (6 bases). The CDR3 has 16 residues. Germline V gives CDR1 MDHEN, CDR2 SYDVKM. V was shortened by 3 bases and J by 3 bases, with 18 bases between the two germline ends. The CDR3 DNA follows: TGTGCCAGCAGTTTTCTTGGGGGCGTGCAGGGCTACGAGCAGTACTTC. This gives the protein CASSFLGGVQGYEQYF. Drawing the rest from reference TRBV28 and TRBJ2-7, the complete variable domain is DVKVTQSSRYLVKRTGEKVFLECVQDMDHENMFWYRQDPGLGLRLIYFSYDVKMKEKGDIPEGYSVSREKKERFSLILESASTNQTSMYLCASSFLGGVQGYEQYFGPGTRLTVT.

V gene TRBV5-1 combines with J gene TRBJ1-1; 7 nucleotides match TRBD1. J was trimmed by 5 bases and V by 2 bases; bases with no gene match: 9. CDR1 and CDR2 from the germline V gene are SGHRS and YFSETQ. The CDR3 runs to 15 residues. In DNA form, the CDR3 reads TGCGCCAGCAGCTTCCGGGACAGAGGTCAAACTGAAGCTTTCTTT. It codes for CASSFRDRGQTEAFF.

This clone has just one count. The chain uses TRBV10-3 and TRBJ1-1; D is unclear. Trimming left V 6 bases short and J 0 bases short, with 5 bases between. Germline V gene lookup returns CDR1 ENHRY and CDR2 SYGVKD. The CDR3 consists of 12 residues. CDR3 region: CAIRGLNTEAFF. CDR3 coding DNA: TGTGCCATCAGGGGCTTGAACACTGAAGCTTTCTTT.

This chain connects TRBV6-6 to TRBJ2-7, with a possible D match to TRBD2 (6 bases). Germline lookup yields CDR1 MNHNY and CDR2 SVGAGI (reference sequence). The ends were cut back, 0 bases at V and 5 bases at J, with 17 bases in the middle. This CDR3 region has 16 residues. The CDR3 reads CASSYSSGTEVDEQYF. The CDR3 DNA follows: TGTGCCAGCAGTTACTCATCCGGGACTGAAGTGGACGAGCAGTACTTC.

This chain connects TRBV7-2 to TRBJ1-2, with 7 bases identical to TRBD1. The CDR3 has 14 amino acids. After removal of 6 bases from V and 0 bases from J, the junction contained 4 bases not matched to a gene. Germline-derived CDR1 and CDR2 are SGHTA and FQGNSA. CDR3 sequence (DNA): TGTGCCAGCAGATATGACAGGGCTAACTATGGCTACACCTTC. Translating gives CASRYDRANYGYTF. The variable domain in full, completed from reference TRBV7-2 and TRBJ1-2, reads GAGVSQSPSNKVTEKGKDVELRCDPISGHTALYWYRQSLGQGLEFLIYFQGNSAPDKSGLPSDRFSAERTGGSVSTLTIQRTQQEDSAVYLCASRYDRANYGYTFGSGTRLTVV.

The V call is TRBV5-1, the J call TRBJ1-5, with 7 positions matching TRBD1. Germline CDR1 reads SGHRS; CDR2 reads YFSETQ. Trimming removed 0 bases from V and 0 bases from J; junction bases left unmatched: 18. The CDR3 totals 21 residues. CDR3 sequence: CASSLDGRNRGQVYSNQPQHF. The CDR3 DNA is TGCGCCAGCAGCTTGGACGGTCGTAACAGGGGACAAGTTTATAGCAATCAGCCCCAGCATTTT.

This clone was counted once. The J gene is TRBJ2-7, the V gene TRBV28; the D gene is possibly TRBD2 (6 bases). Germline V gene sequence: CDR1 MDHEN, CDR2 SYDVKM. The CDR3 runs to 16 residues. V lost 5 bases, J lost 0 bases, and 17 bases lay in between. The CDR3 sequence: CASSPAGAGSSYEQYF. CDR3 DNA: TGTGCCAGCAGTCCGGCCGGCGCGGGGAGCTCCTACGAGCAGTACTTC.

This chain links TRBV5-4 with TRBJ2-5, with 7 bases lining up with TRBD2. The V gene's germline CDR1 is SGHNT and CDR2 YYREEE (reference sequence). After removal of 3 bases from V and 4 bases from J, the junction contained 3 bases not matched to a gene. This CDR3 contains 13 residues. CDR3 residues: CASSSQRGETQYF. In DNA form, the CDR3 reads TGTGCCAGCAGCTCTCAGCGGGGAGAGACCCAGTACTTC.